Described below is a single T cell receptor (beta chain) sequence and its context. This sample was taken from a study of OX40 agonist ivuxolimab in advanced cancers. Measured with immunoSEQ multiplex PCR; TCRdb has only the in-frame clones, and not every one. This sample has about 64,000 clones, with around 93% found just once. This clonotype was sampled from an adult with an advanced solid tumor such as melanoma, head and neck, liver or kidney cancer. Sequencing used CD4+ or CD8+ T cells sorted from blood, obtained in a trial of the OX40 agonist ivuxolimab.

Written as DNA, the CDR3 is TGTGCCAGCAGTGAAGCACCAATTTTAAGGGAAAAACTGTTTTTT. Encoded protein: CASSEAPILREKLFF. This chain links TRBV25-1 with TRBJ1-4, with D unresolved. V shed 2 bases and J shed 8 bases, with 15 bases lying between them. The CDR3 length is 15 residues. Germline CDR1 reads MGHDK; CDR2 reads SYGVNS.